This TCR beta chain was documented in a study of OX40 agonist ivuxolimab in advanced cancers. Whole-study context: With ivuxolimab, an agonistic anti-OX40 (CD134) antibody, patients were treated. Partial responses were achieved by three patients, one with hepatocellular carcinoma and two with cutaneous melanoma. Enrolled patients in dose escalation had cancers that were hepatocellular carcinoma, melanoma, renal cell or head and neck cancer. Findings of the study overall: Some nonresponders additionally presented with little normalized T-cell clonal expansion.

To note about this clone: The antigen is not known.

Sequencing used immunoSEQ multiplex PCR; TCRdb keeps in-frame clones, though not all of them. The table lists more than 60,000 clones, over 80% of them singletons. Germline V gene data show CDR1 as MNHEY and CDR2 as SVGAGI. V dropped 6 bases and J dropped 7; count of bases not matched to a gene: 8. This CDR3 is 14 amino acids long. The input for sequencing was CD4+ or CD8+ T cells sorted from blood, taken in a trial of the OX40 agonist ivuxolimab. V usage is TRBV6-5 and J usage is TRBJ2-1, with 8 bases identical to TRBD1. This sequence was found in an adult with an advanced solid tumor such as melanoma, head and neck, liver or kidney cancer. The CDR3 sequence is CASRTGTGKNEQFF. The CDR3 DNA follows: TGTGCCAGCAGAACCGGGACAGGCAAAAATGAGCAGTTCTTC.